What follows is one TCR beta chain and its context. Its matching antigen is unknown. The sample originates from a study of vaccination and CD4 T cells after COVID-19. Across the study: The authors exposed cells to overlapping spike peptides derived from SARS-CoV-2, HCoV-NL63, HCoV-OC43 and HCoV-229E.

V dropped 8 bases and J dropped 7 bases, with 26 bases sitting between them. The germline CDR1 and CDR2 sequences are MNHNS and SASEGT. The CDR3 is 16 amino acids. The Oncomine TCR Beta short-read assay was applied to DNA of cultured CD4+ T cells. One entry per CDR3 protein, called by TCRdb with MiXCR from the PCR reads. The sample shows fewer than 4,500 distinct CDR3 sequences, approximately 30% of them seen only once. Treatment here: approximately nine-day PBMC culture with coronavirus spike peptide pools or control peptides (ViraFEST assay). The chain joins TRBV6-1 to TRBJ1-1; perhaps TRBD1 as D (6 bases). This TCR was sampled from a human donor who had recovered from COVID-19. Sequencing was done on a sample of CD4+ T cells from blood, cultured in vitro. CDR3: CASSWQTGHGKDEAFF. For the CDR3, the DNA is TGTGCCAGCTCGTGGCAAACGGGACACGGCAAGGATGAAGCTTTCTTT.